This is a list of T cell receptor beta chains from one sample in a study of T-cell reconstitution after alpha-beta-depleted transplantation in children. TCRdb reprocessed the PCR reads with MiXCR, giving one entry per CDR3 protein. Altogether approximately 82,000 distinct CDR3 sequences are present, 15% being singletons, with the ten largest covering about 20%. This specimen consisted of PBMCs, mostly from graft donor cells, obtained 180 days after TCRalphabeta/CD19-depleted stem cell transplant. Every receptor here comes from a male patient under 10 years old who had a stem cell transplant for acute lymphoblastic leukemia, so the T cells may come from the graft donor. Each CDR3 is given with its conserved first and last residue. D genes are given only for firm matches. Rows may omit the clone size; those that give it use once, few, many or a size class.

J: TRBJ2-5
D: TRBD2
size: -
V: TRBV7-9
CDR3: CASSSGLQQETQYF
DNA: TGTGCCAGCAGCTCGGGACTACAACAAGAGACCCAGTACTTC

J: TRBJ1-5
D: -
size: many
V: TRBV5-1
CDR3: CASRPGTTAGNQPQHF
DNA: TGCGCCAGCAGACCGGGGACTACGGCGGGCAATCAGCCCCAGCATTTT

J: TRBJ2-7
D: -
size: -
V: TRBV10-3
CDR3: CAISGSGLEQYF
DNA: TGTGCCATCAGTGGGTCGGGTCTCGAGCAGTACTTC

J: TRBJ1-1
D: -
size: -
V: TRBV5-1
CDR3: CASRLEGGRGTEAFF
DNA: TGCGCCAGCAGGTTGGAGGGGGGGCGCGGAACTGAAGCTTTCTTT

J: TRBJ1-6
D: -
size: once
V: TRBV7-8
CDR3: CASNLGYKGSPLHF
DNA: TGTGCCAGCAACTTAGGTTATAAGGGGTCACCCCTCCACTTT

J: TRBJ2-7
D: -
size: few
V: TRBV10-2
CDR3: CASSALPYEQYF
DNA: TGCGCCAGCAGCGCACTCCCCTACGAGCAGTACTTC

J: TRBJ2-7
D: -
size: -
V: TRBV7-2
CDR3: CASRRGVEVEQYF
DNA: TGTGCCAGCAGGCGTGGGGTCGAGGTCGAGCAGTACTTC

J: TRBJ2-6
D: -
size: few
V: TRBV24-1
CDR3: CATSGPGANVLTF
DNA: TGTGCCACCAGTGGACCTGGGGCCAACGTCCTGACTTTC

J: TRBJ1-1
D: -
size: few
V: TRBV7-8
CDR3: CASSKLIGGTEAFF
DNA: TGTGCCAGCAGCAAACTAATAGGGGGCACTGAAGCTTTCTTT

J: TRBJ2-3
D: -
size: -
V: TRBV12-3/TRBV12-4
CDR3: CASSPPLGLSGGDTQYF
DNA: TGTGCCAGCAGTCCACCCCTGGGACTCAGTGGGGGGGATACGCAGTATTTT

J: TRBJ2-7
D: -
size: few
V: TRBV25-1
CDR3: CASSDPYEQYF
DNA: TGTGCCAGCAGTGATCCTTACGAGCAGTACTTC

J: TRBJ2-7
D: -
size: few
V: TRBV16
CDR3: CASSQLGTPLHEQYF
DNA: TGTGCCAGCAGCCAATTGGGGACACCTCTCCACGAGCAGTACTTC

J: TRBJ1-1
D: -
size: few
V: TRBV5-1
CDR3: CASSLGTVGEAFF
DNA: TGCGCCAGCAGCTTGGGTACCGTCGGAGAAGCTTTCTTT

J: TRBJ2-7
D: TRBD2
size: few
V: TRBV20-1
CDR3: CSALSGRGLSYEQYF
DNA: TGCAGTGCCTTGAGCGGGAGGGGCCTCTCCTACGAGCAGTACTTC

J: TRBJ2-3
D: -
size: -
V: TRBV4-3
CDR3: CASSQDRTGADTQYF
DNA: TGCGCCAGCAGCCAAGATCGGACGGGGGCAGATACGCAGTATTTT

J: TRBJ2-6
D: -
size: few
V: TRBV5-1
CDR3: CASSKSTGPSGGANVLTF
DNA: TGCGCCAGCAGCAAGTCAACAGGGCCGTCCGGAGGGGCCAACGTCCTGACTTTC

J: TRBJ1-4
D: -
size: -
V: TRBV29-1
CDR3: CSGHQGGSEKLFF
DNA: TGCAGCGGGCACCAGGGAGGTTCTGAAAAACTGTTTTTT

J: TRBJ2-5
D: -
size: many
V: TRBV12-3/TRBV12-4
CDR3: CASSYGQGGLETQYF
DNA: TGTGCCAGCAGTTATGGACAGGGAGGGTTGGAGACCCAGTACTTC

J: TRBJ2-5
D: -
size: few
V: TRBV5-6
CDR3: CASSLGQGNQETQYF
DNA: TGTGCCAGCAGCTTGGGACAAGGGAACCAAGAGACCCAGTACTTC

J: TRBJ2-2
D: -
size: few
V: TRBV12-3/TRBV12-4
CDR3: CASGPTLGKNTGELFF
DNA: TGTGCCAGCGGACCAACACTAGGGAAGAACACCGGGGAGCTGTTTTTT

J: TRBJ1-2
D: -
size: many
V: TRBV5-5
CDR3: CASSLAVGRINYGYTF
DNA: TGTGCCAGCAGCTTGGCGGTCGGCAGGATCAACTATGGCTACACCTTC

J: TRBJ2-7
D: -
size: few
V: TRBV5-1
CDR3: CASRGGDYEQYF
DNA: TGCGCCAGCCGCGGAGGGGACTACGAGCAGTACTTC